This T cell receptor (beta chain) was captured in a study of T-cell reconstitution after alpha-beta-depleted transplantation in children. Study results and limitations: The main origin of T-cell counts and diversity one year after transplant was newly produced T cells. Reports say that about two months after transplant, the alpha-beta T cells came out of several hundred graft clones that had expanded. The origin of high day-60 TCRbeta diversity in some patients lay in surviving recipient T cells and thymic progenitors.

Concerning this clonotype itself: The antigen is not known.

Preparation of the TCRbeta library used unique molecular identifiers. In TCRdb, the PCR reads were re-called with MiXCR into one record per CDR3 protein. Counted here are some 830,000 distinct CDR3 sequences, around 17% occurring once; the ten biggest clones make up around 5%. The CDR3 loop spans 15 amino acids. Germline CDR1 reads LGHDT; CDR2 reads YNNKEL (reference sequence). V lost 1 base and J lost 3; bases outside the gene matches: 4. This chain uses TRBV3-1 with TRBJ2-3; TRBD2 agrees at 7 bases. The clonotype comes from a male patient under 18 who had a stem cell transplant for acute lymphoblastic leukemia, so the T cells may come from the graft donor. The sequencing here drew on PBMCs, mostly from graft donor cells, taken 360 days after TCRalphabeta/CD19-depleted stem cell transplant. Here the CDR3 DNA reads TGTGCCAGCAGCCAAGGCGGGAGAATTACAGATACGCAGTATTTT. This encodes CASSQGGRITDTQYF.